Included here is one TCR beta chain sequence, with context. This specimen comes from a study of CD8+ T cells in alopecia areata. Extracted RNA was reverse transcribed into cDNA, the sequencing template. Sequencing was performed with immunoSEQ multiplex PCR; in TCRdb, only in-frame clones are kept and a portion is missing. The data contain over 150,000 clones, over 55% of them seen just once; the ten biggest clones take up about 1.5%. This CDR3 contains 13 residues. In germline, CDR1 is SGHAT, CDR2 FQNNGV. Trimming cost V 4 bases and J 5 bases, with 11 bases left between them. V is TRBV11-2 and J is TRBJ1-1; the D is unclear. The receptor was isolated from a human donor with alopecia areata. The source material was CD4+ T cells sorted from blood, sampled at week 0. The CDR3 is CASSSSRVTEAFF. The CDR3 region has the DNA TGTGCCAGCAGCTCATCTAGGGTAACTGAAGCTTTCTTT.